This T cell receptor (beta chain) is from a study of patients and donors after allogeneic stem cell transplantation. The V gene's germline CDR1 is LGHNA and CDR2 YSLEER. The CDR3 spans 19 residues. V was cut by 0 bases and J by 0 bases, with 21 bases left in between. MiXCR, applied by TCRdb to the RT-PCR reads, yields one record per CDR3 protein. The data show about 160,000 distinct CDR3 sequences, with about 24% seen just once and roughly 25% held by the top ten. Sample: blood, either unsorted or a sorted T cell fraction (not recorded which). V gene TRBV4-3 combines with J gene TRBJ2-7; possible D gene TRBD1, 6 bases. The receptor was derived from a human donor who was either an allogeneic HSCT recipient or a stem cell or donor lymphocyte infusion donor (not recorded which). It is not recorded whose cells these are; they may come from a transplant donor. CDR3 bases: TGCGCCAGCAGCCAAGAGCCCCCCCTGGACAGACCATTCTCCTACGAGCAGTACTTC. Its translation is CASSQEPPLDRPFSYEQYF.